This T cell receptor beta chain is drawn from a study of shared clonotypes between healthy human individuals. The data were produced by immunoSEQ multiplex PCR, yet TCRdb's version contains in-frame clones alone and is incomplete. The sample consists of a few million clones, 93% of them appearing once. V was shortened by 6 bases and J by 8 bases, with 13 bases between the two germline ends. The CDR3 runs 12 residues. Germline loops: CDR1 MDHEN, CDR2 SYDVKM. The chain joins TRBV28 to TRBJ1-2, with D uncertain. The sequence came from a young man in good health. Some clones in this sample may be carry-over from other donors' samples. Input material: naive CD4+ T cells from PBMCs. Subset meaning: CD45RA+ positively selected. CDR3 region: CASRPPAKGYTF. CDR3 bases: TGTGCCAGCAGGCCCCCAGCTAAAGGCTACACCTTC.